The present T cell receptor (beta chain) was sequenced within a study of tumor-infiltrating lymphocytes in primary liver carcinoma. Co-extraction of both nucleic acids (RNA and DNA) used about 17-31 mg of unsorted bulk tissue. Germline V gene data show CDR1 as MDHEN and CDR2 as SYDVKM. The CDR3 runs 16 residues. The researchers produced TCR beta cDNA from approximately 460 ng total RNA with a constant-region primer. Researchers made the TCR beta libraries by running three nested multiplex PCR rounds with slightly modified ARM-PCR. PCR rounds one and two used TRBV1-TRBV30 forward primers with a C-beta reverse primer for 10 cycles each. MiXCR, applied by TCRdb to the multiplex PCR reads, yields one record per CDR3 protein. The repertoire holds around 80,000 distinct CDR3 sequences, with approximately 69% as singletons.

The sequence came from a man aged 40-49 years with primary liver carcinoma and hepatitis B virus infection. The gene calls are TRBV28 and TRBJ2-7, with 7 bases identical to TRBD2. Material for sequencing was tumor-adjacent normal liver tissue. The CDR3 sequence is CVGRRTRRSHAYEQYF. The DNA of the CDR3 is TGTGTCGGCAGGAGGACTAGGCGGTCTCACGCCTACGAGCAGTACTTC. Full variable domain (remainder filled in from reference TRBV28 and TRBJ2-7): DVKVTQSSRYLVKRTGEKVFLECVQDMDHENMFWYRQDPGLGLRLIYFSYDVKMKEKGDIPEGYSVSREKKERFSLILESASTNQTSMYLCVGRRTRRSHAYEQYFGPGTRLTVT.